Sequencing of this T cell receptor beta chain was carried out in a study of cytomegalovirus exposure and HLA in healthy donors. 13 Jbeta primers and 60 Vbeta primers were used for the PCR. The protocol was immunoSEQ multiplex PCR, while the TCRdb copy is restricted to in-frame clones and leaves out a portion. This sample has about 190,000 clones; 84% occur once, and the top ten carry 0.25% to 0.3%. CDR3 length equals 14 residues. With 2 bases removed from V and 5 bases from J, the gap between germline ends came to 15 bases. Looked up from germline, CDR1 is GTSNPN and CDR2 is SVGIG (reference sequence).

This TCR was recovered from a boy aged 10-17 years in good health and CMV-seronegative. The specimen was PBMCs. The chain employs TRBV30 and TRBJ1-2; no definite D call. CDR3 nucleotide sequence: TGTGCCTGGAGTTCACCCGGGATCGGATATGGCTACACCTTC. Amino acids: CAWSSPGIGYGYTF. Together with reference TRBV30 and TRBJ1-2, the CDR3 gives the full variable domain: SQTIHQWPATLVQPVGSPLSLECTVEGTSNPNLYWYRQAAGRGLQLLFYSVGIGQISSEVPQNLSASRPQDRQFILSSKKLLLSDSGFYLCAWSSPGIGYGYTFGSGTRLTVV.